This T cell receptor (beta chain) derives from a study of cytomegalovirus exposure and HLA in healthy donors. Whole-study findings and limits: The study listed some 160 cytomegalovirus-associated TCR beta chains.

A note on this clone: Its specificity is not known.

PCR primers comprised 60 Vbeta and 13 Jbeta primers. Some clones are missing from TCRdb's copy, which holds only in-frame ones; the method was immunoSEQ multiplex PCR. Here the sample spans about 130,000 clones, 80% being singletons. The germline V gene encodes CDR1 MGHRA and CDR2 YSYEKL. The CDR3 spans 15 residues. The trim removed 4 bases at V and 3 bases at J, leaving 4 bases unmatched. Sequences were obtained from PBMCs. The chain combines TRBV4-1 with TRBJ2-7; 12 bases fit TRBD2. This receptor was identified in a man aged 30 to 39 in good health and CMV-seronegative. In DNA form, the CDR3 reads TGCGCCAGCAGCCTCGGACTAGCGGGAATCTACGAGCAGTACTTC. Its translation is CASSLGLAGIYEQYF.